The 25 T cell receptor beta chains listed next were all sequenced from one sample in a study of blood T cell repertoires in COVID-19. Here immunoSEQ multiplex PCR was the method, and the copy in TCRdb shows in-frame clones only, minus some. The table lists around 250,000 clones, 88% of them singletons. The sequencing input was PBMCs or T cells enriched from blood (not recorded which). The receptor set was obtained from a woman aged 40 to 50 who had been exposed to COVID-19.

CDR3 sequence reads: CATSDLPSGAYNEQFF. As DNA, the CDR3 is TGTGCCACCAGTGATTTGCCTAGCGGGGCTTACAATGAGCAGTTCTTC. The V call is TRBV24-1, the J call TRBJ2-1; 9 bases line up with TRBD2. Losses at the gene ends were 0 bases for V and 4 bases for J; bases not matched to a gene: 3. This CDR3 is built from 16 residues. Germline V CDR1 and CDR2: KGHDR, SFDVKD.

J is TRBJ1-5 and V is TRBV4-1, with D possibly matching TRBD1 (6 bases). V gave up 1 base and J gave up 2 bases, with 21 bases separating them. The length of the CDR3 is 19 residues. Germline assignment: CDR1 MGHRA and CDR2 YSYEKL. CDR3 coding DNA: TGCGCCAGCAGCCAAGGGTCGAGCGGGGGCGCGTCGGGCAATCAGCCCCAGCATTTT. Translation gives CASSQGSSGGASGNQPQHF.

The chain uses TRBV6-5 and TRBJ1-4; tentative D call: TRBD1 (5 bases). The CDR3 runs 16 residues. Germline lookup yields CDR1 MNHEY and CDR2 SVGAGI. Deletions cut 4 bases from V and 0 bases from J, with 12 bases between. The CDR3 sequence: CASSLTETPTNEKLFF. In DNA, the CDR3 is TGTGCCAGCAGTTTGACAGAGACCCCAACTAATGAAAAACTGTTTTTT.

This clone was seen once. The chain combines TRBV7-2 with TRBJ1-1; D unclear. The CDR3 contains 14 residues. V lost 4 bases to trimming and J lost 6 bases, with 15 bases between them. Germline V CDR1 and CDR2: SGHTA, FQGNSA. CDR3 DNA sequence: TGTGCCAGCAGCTACAGTCCGGGAGCCCCTGAAGCTTTCTTT. Translation gives CASSYSPGAPEAFF.

The J gene is TRBJ2-5, the V gene TRBV3-1 (or the pseudogene TRBV3-2); TRBD1 matches at 8 bases. This CDR3 contains 17 residues. Germline V lookup: CDR1 LGHDT, CDR2 YNNKEL (reference sequence). The V gene end was trimmed by 4 bases and the J gene end by 6 bases; junction bases not matched to a gene: 16. The CDR3 nucleotides are TGTGCCAGCAGCCTTATTTCCGGGGCAGGGGGCGCGCAGACCCAGTACTTC. This sequence encodes CASSLISGAGGAQTQYF.

This clone occurred once. The chain recombines TRBV15 with TRBJ1-1; 7 bases are a match to TRBD1. CDR1 is LNHNV, CDR2 YYDKDF, per germline (reference sequence). The CDR3 contains 14 residues. Trimming cost V 5 bases and J 5 bases; bases outside gene matches: 8. The CDR3 protein is CATSDRESRTEAFF. The CDR3 nucleotides read TGTGCCACCAGCGACAGGGAATCGAGAACTGAAGCTTTCTTT.

This chain's CDR3 is CSPGTDGYTF. In DNA form, the CDR3 reads TGCAGTCCCGGGACAGATGGCTACACCTTC. The chain combines TRBV20-1 with TRBJ1-2; TRBD1 agrees at 7 bases. Germline values: CDR1 DFQATT, CDR2 SNEGSKA (reference sequence). CDR3 length equals 10 residues. Germline trimming cut 8 bases from V and 6 bases from J; bases unmatched to any gene: 3.

V usage is TRBV2 and J usage is TRBJ1-4, with a tentative D call TRBD1 (6 bases). Germline V gene sequence: CDR1 SNHLY, CDR2 FYNNEI. Trimming cost V 8 bases and J 8 bases, with 18 bases left between them. The CDR3 covers 14 residues. CDR3: CASGYTGTFEKLFF. The DNA of the CDR3 is TGTGCCAGCGGATATACAGGGACCTTCGAAAAACTGTTTTTT.

The chain uses TRBV12-3 or TRBV12-4 and TRBJ2-1; 9 positions agree with TRBD1. The junction had 13 bases not matched to a gene; V was cut back by 9 bases and J by 13 bases. CDR3 length equals 13 residues. This CDR3 is CASSPGQGFRQFF. In nucleotides, the CDR3 is TGTGCCAGTTCCCCGGGACAGGGATTTCGTCAGTTCTTC.

The J gene is TRBJ2-3, the V gene TRBV2, with 7 bases lining up with TRBD2. J was trimmed by 2 bases and V by 9 bases; bases with no gene match: 8. CDR3 size: 14 residues. Germline CDR1 is SNHLY and CDR2 is FYNNEI. CDR3: CASGGGTYTDTQYF. CDR3 nucleotide sequence: TGTGCCAGTGGGGGGGGAACCTACACAGATACGCAGTATTTT.

The J gene is TRBJ1-3, the V gene TRBV28, with D tentatively TRBD1 (5 bases). The length of the CDR3 is 17 residues. Trimming took 8 bases from V and 0 from J, leaving 20 bases between them. CDR1 is MDHEN and CDR2 is SYDVKM in the germline V gene. CDR3 coding DNA: TGTGCCAGCGTCGGGAGACTGGGACGTGGCTCTGGAAACACCATATATTTT. Amino acid sequence: CASVGRLGRGSGNTIYF.

The chain uses TRBV27 and TRBJ1-2, with D unclear. Trimming took 6 bases from V and 4 from J, leaving 12 bases between them. The CDR3 totals 13 residues. CDR1 is MNHEY and CDR2 is SMNVEV in the germline V gene (reference sequence). DNA of the CDR3: TGTGCCAGCAGCCGGTCGGGTATCTATGGCTACACCTTC. Protein sequence: CASSRSGIYGYTF.

At least ten counts were recorded for this clone. The J gene is TRBJ2-5, the V gene TRBV7-9; D is possibly TRBD2 (5 bases). There are 17 residues in the CDR3. Per germline, CDR1 SEHNR and CDR2 FQNEAQ (reference sequence). V lost 2 bases and J 2 bases, leaving 18 bases between the germline ends. The CDR3 protein is CASSLSALRLAQETQYF. CDR3 in DNA: TGTGCCAGCAGCTTAAGCGCGCTCCGCCTAGCACAAGAGACCCAGTACTTC.

This chain joins TRBV7-2 and TRBJ2-4; D possibly corresponds to TRBD1 (5 bases). This CDR3 has 15 amino acids. Germline V gene data show CDR1 as SGHTA and CDR2 as FQGNSA. V was trimmed by 5 bases and J by 6 bases, leaving 17 bases between them. The CDR3 loop is CASSNGRGGGNIQYF. The CDR3 DNA sequence: TGTGCCAGCAGCAACGGAAGGGGCGGCGGAAACATTCAGTACTTC.

The rearrangement links TRBV6-4 to TRBJ2-1; 9 bases agree with TRBD1. In germline, CDR1 is MRHNA, CDR2 SNTAGT. The CDR3 length is 14 residues. V gave up 5 bases and J gave up 8 bases; unmatched junction bases: 7. The chain's CDR3 is CASSMGQGDDEQFF. The DNA for the CDR3 is TGTGCCAGCAGTATGGGACAGGGCGACGATGAGCAGTTCTTC.

V is TRBV30 and J is TRBJ1-5, with a tentative D call TRBD1 (5 bases). The CDR3 is 15 amino acids. The V gene's germline CDR1 is GTSNPN and CDR2 SVGIG (reference sequence). The V end was cut by 5 bases, the J end by 9 bases, with 23 bases between. The chain's CDR3 is CAWRGGRRRGRPQHF. The CDR3 region has the DNA TGTGCCTGGCGGGGGGGGAGACGAAGGGGACGGCCCCAGCATTTT.

This clone was detected once. The V and J genes are TRBV25-1 and TRBJ2-6; 8 nucleotides align to TRBD1. This CDR3 region has 16 residues. The germline V gene has CDR1 MGHDK and CDR2 SYGVNS. V shed 10 bases and J 0 bases; nucleotides not matched to a gene: 8. CDR3 nucleotide sequence: TGTGCCACCGAGGACAGGGTGGCCTCTGGGGCCAACGTCCTGACTTTC. Translated, it gives CATEDRVASGANVLTF. Together with reference TRBV25-1 and TRBJ2-6, the CDR3 gives the full variable domain: EADIYQTPRYLVIGTGKKITLECSQTMGHDKMYWYQQDPGMELHLIHYSYGVNSTEKGDLSSESTVSRIRTEHFPLTLESARPSHTSQYLCATEDRVASGANVLTFGAGSRLTVL.

The chain couples TRBV3-1 (or the pseudogene TRBV3-2) to TRBJ2-2, with 10 bases lining up with TRBD1. V was clipped by 2 bases and J by 3 bases; unmatched bases: 6. From germline, CDR1 is LGHDT and CDR2 YNNKEL (reference sequence). There are 17 residues in the CDR3. This CDR3 is CASSQRAGTGDTGELFF. The CDR3 coding sequence is TGTGCCAGCAGCCAACGAGCGGGGACAGGGGACACCGGGGAGCTGTTTTTT.

This chain uses TRBV19 with TRBJ2-1; weak D call: TRBD1 (6 bases). V shed 1 base and J shed 5 bases, with 15 bases lying between them. The CDR3 is 16 residues long. Per germline, CDR1 LNHDA and CDR2 SQIVND (reference sequence). CDR3 in DNA: TGTGCCAGTAGTATAGTCGGCAGGGGAATTGACAATGAGCAGTTCTTC. This codes for CASSIVGRGIDNEQFF.

V gene TRBV6-2 or TRBV6-3 combines with J gene TRBJ2-5, with 7 bases matching TRBD1. CDR1 and CDR2 from the germline V gene are MNHEY and SVGEGT. The CDR3 spans 15 residues. V lost 0 bases, J lost 3 bases, and 4 bases stayed unmatched. This chain's CDR3 is CASSYSWTGEETQYF. The CDR3 DNA sequence: TGTGCCAGCAGTTACTCGTGGACAGGCGAAGAGACCCAGTACTTC.

The rearrangement joins TRBV19 to TRBJ1-1, with D perhaps matching TRBD1 (5 bases). The CDR3 totals 17 residues. The germline CDR1 and CDR2 sequences are LNHDA and SQIVND (reference sequence). V lost 6 bases and J 0 bases, leaving 20 bases between the germline ends. The CDR3 sequence is CASRFYRSPLMNTEAFF. DNA for the CDR3: TGTGCCAGTAGGTTCTACAGGAGCCCTCTTATGAACACTGAAGCTTTCTTT.

The chain combines TRBV28 with TRBJ1-6, with D perhaps TRBD1 (6 bases). Trimming took 1 base from V and 7 from J, leaving 11 bases between them. Germline loops: CDR1 MDHEN, CDR2 SYDVKM. This CDR3 contains 15 residues. The CDR3 protein is CASSLLTQGNSPLHF. The CDR3 DNA sequence: TGTGCCAGCAGTTTATTGACTCAGGGGAATTCACCCCTCCACTTT.

The chain employs TRBV3-1 (or the pseudogene TRBV3-2) and TRBJ1-2; maybe TRBD1 (6 bases). CDR1 is LGHDT, CDR2 YNNKEL, per germline (reference sequence). The CDR3 runs 15 residues. V lost 4 bases and J 0 bases, leaving 12 bases between the germline ends. The CDR3 DNA reads as TGTGCCAGCAGCCGAGGACAGTTAGCTAACTATGGCTACACCTTC. Translating it yields CASSRGQLANYGYTF.

The rearrangement joins TRBV25-1 to TRBJ2-2, with a tentative D call TRBD1 (5 bases). Germline CDR1 MGHDK, CDR2 SYGVNS. The V end was cut by 6 bases, the J end by 2 bases, with 10 bases between. The CDR3 has 14 amino acids. The CDR3 reads CASRKTDNTGELFF. In DNA form, the CDR3 reads TGTGCCAGCAGGAAGACAGATAACACCGGGGAGCTGTTTTTT.

The J gene is TRBJ2-3, the V gene TRBV29-1, with TRBD2 matching 8 bases. The J segment lost 2 bases and the V segment lost 3 bases, leaving 10 bases of the junction unmatched. In germline, CDR1 is SQVTM, CDR2 ANQGSEA. This CDR3 spans 16 amino acids. Written as DNA, the CDR3 is TGCAGCGTTGAGGGGATACTAGCGGAATACACAGATACGCAGTATTTT. Protein sequence: CSVEGILAEYTDTQYF.